Reported below is one T cell receptor beta chain. The sample is drawn from a study of cytomegalovirus exposure and HLA in healthy donors. A multiplex PCR was run with 60 Vbeta primers and 13 Jbeta primers. The repertoire was sequenced with immunoSEQ multiplex PCR; TCRdb's copy has only in-frame clones and lacks some. The data contain 150,000 to 200,000 clones, about 81% of them singletons. The origin of this receptor is a man between 18 and 35 years old in good health and CMV-seronegative. What was sequenced was PBMCs.

CDR3: CASSQSRETGTGKAKMNTEAFF. CDR3 bases: TGCGCCAGCAGTCAATCTAGGGAAACCGGGACAGGAAAAGCGAAGATGAACACTGAAGCTTTCTTT. This sequence joins TRBV23-1 and TRBJ1-1; 8 bases match TRBD1. TRBV23-1 is placed among ORFs of uncertain function. CDR3 size: 22 residues. J gave up 0 bases and V 0 bases, and 21 bases lay outside the gene matches.